These 31 T cell receptor beta chains were all obtained from the same sample, sequenced in a study of CD8+ T cells in alopecia areata. Following RNA extraction, reverse transcription yielded cDNA that acted as the sequencing template. Profiled with immunoSEQ multiplex PCR; TCRdb holds only in-frame clones, not every one. There are 150,000 to 200,000 clones in the sample; around 60% occur only once, and about 14% lies in the top ten. Documented treatment: oral pan-JAK inhibitor, 5-10 mg twice daily. Specimen: CD4+ T cells sorted from blood, collected at week 24, from a patient treated with tofacitinib. Receptors were obtained from a human donor with alopecia areata.

CDR3 DNA: TGCAGCGTTGTTCCCGGGACAGCTCCTCCCGAGCAGTACTTC. Protein: CSVVPGTAPPEQYF. The rearrangement joins TRBV29-1 to TRBJ2-7; 7 positions agree with TRBD1. From germline, CDR1 is SQVTM and CDR2 ANQGSEA. The trim removed 4 bases at V and 6 bases at J, leaving 12 bases unmatched. The CDR3 is 14 residues long.

The CDR3 DNA follows: TGCGCCAGCAGCTTGGATACAGGGGGCCGCTACGAGCAGTACTTC. Translated, it gives CASSLDTGGRYEQYF. The chain carries TRBV5-1 and TRBJ2-7, with 9 bases that match TRBD1. The CDR3 sequence is 15 residues long. Unmatched junction bases numbered 4, after V lost 0 bases and J lost 3 bases. Looked up from germline, CDR1 is SGHRS and CDR2 is YFSETQ.

V usage is TRBV30 and J usage is TRBJ1-2; TRBD1 might be the D (5 bases). Germline V gene data show CDR1 as GTSNPN and CDR2 as SVGIG (reference sequence). The CDR3 is 15 amino acids. V shed 0 bases and J shed 7 bases, with 18 bases lying between them. CDR3 bases: TGTGCCTGGAGTGTAGGTGCGCTCAGGGATCCTGGCTACACCTTC. Amino acids: CAWSVGALRDPGYTF.

The chain couples TRBV7-9 to TRBJ1-4; D gene uncertain. Germline V gives CDR1 SEHNR, CDR2 FQNEAQ (reference sequence). V was cut by 4 bases and J by 8 bases, with 8 bases left in between. The CDR3 is 12 amino acids. The CDR3 reads CASSSVYEKLFF. The CDR3 DNA follows: TGTGCCAGCAGCTCAGTTTACGAAAAACTGTTTTTT.

This clone was detected a few times. The V gene is TRBV29-1, the J gene TRBJ2-3; tentatively, D is TRBD1 or TRBD2 (5 bases each). The ends were cut back, 2 bases at V and 3 bases at J, with 15 bases in the middle. Looked up from germline, CDR1 is SQVTM and CDR2 is ANQGSEA. This CDR3 spans 15 amino acids. DNA for the CDR3: TGCAGCGTTGAACCCCGCCGAGGGACGACAGATACGCAGTATTTT. As protein: CSVEPRRGTTDTQYF.

The chain combines TRBV5-6 with TRBJ2-5; tentative D call: TRBD1 (7 bases). The CDR3 length is 17 residues. Trimming cost V 1 base and J 6 bases, with 22 bases left between them. Germline CDR1 is SGHDT and CDR2 is YYEEEE. CDR3 sequence reads: CASSLFQVRQGGKTQYF. CDR3 DNA sequence: TGTGCCAGCAGCTTGTTCCAGGTCCGGCAGGGGGGAAAGACCCAGTACTTC.

The chain joins TRBV18 to TRBJ2-7, with D possibly matching TRBD2 (5 bases). Germline CDR1 and CDR2: KGHSH and LQKENI. Trimming pared 2 bases from V and 6 bases from J, leaving 14 bases between. This CDR3 region has 14 residues. CDR3 region: CASSPKGRGGEQYF. CDR3 nucleotide sequence: TGTGCCAGCTCACCAAAGGGCCGGGGTGGCGAGCAGTACTTC.

The chain couples TRBV19 to TRBJ1-2; D gene unclear. CDR1 is LNHDA and CDR2 is SQIVND in the germline V gene (reference sequence). This CDR3 contains 15 residues. The V and J ends lost 5 bases and 2 bases respectively, with 15 bases between them. This CDR3 is CASSLTMRGNYGYTF. As DNA, the CDR3 is TGTGCCAGTAGTCTGACCATGCGGGGAAACTATGGCTACACCTTC.

This clone appeared many times. This chain joins TRBV7-9 and TRBJ2-1, with TRBD2 identical over 7 bases. Germline lookup yields CDR1 SEHNR and CDR2 FQNEAQ (reference sequence). With V trimmed by 5 bases and J by 10 bases, 11 bases remained unmatched. The CDR3 length is 14 residues. The CDR3 reads CASSPGGGSREQFF. The CDR3 nucleotides are TGTGCCAGCAGCCCCGGGGGAGGGTCACGGGAGCAGTTCTTC. The complete variable domain, with remaining parts taken from reference TRBV7-9 and TRBJ2-1, reads DTGVSQNPRHKITKRGQNVTFRCDPISEHNRLYWYRQTLGQGPEFLTYFQNEAQLEKSRLLSDRFSAERPKGSFSTLEIQRTEQGDSAMYLCASSPGGGSREQFFGPGTRLTVL.

The CDR3 sequence is CAISPHTDTQYF. CDR3 nucleotides: TGTGCCATCAGTCCGCACACAGATACGCAGTATTTT. This chain uses TRBV10-3 with TRBJ2-3; D not resolved. Looked up from germline, CDR1 is ENHRY and CDR2 is SYGVKD. CDR3 length equals 12 residues. V was cut by 5 bases and J by 2 bases, with 5 bases left in between.

The chain employs TRBV4-2 and TRBJ2-6; TRBD2 matches 8 bases. Germline lookup yields CDR1 LGHNA and CDR2 YNFKEQ. The junction had 4 bases not matched to a gene; V was cut back by 0 bases and J by 0 bases. CDR3 length: 18 amino acids. The CDR3 sequence: CASSQEVAGSSGANVLTF. CDR3 coding DNA: TGTGCCAGCAGCCAAGAGGTAGCGGGGAGCTCTGGGGCCAACGTCCTGACTTTC.

The rearrangement links TRBV6-5 to TRBJ1-6, with D maybe TRBD1 (6 bases). Germline lookup yields CDR1 MNHEY and CDR2 SVGAGI. The CDR3 totals 14 residues. V dropped 8 bases and J dropped 9 bases, with 17 bases sitting between them. CDR3 in DNA: TGTGCCAGCTCCTATGCGGGGGGGCGTTCACCCCTCCACTTT. Its translation: CASSYAGGRSPLHF.

The CDR3 coding sequence is TGTGCCATCAGTGAGGTGGGGACAGTATCTGGGGCCAACGTCCTGACTTTC. Its translation is CAISEVGTVSGANVLTF. The rearrangement uses TRBV10-3 and TRBJ2-6; TRBD1 matches 7 bases. CDR1 ENHRY and CDR2 SYGVKD come from the germline V gene. The ends lost 2 bases at V and 1 base at J; junction bases unmatched: 5. The CDR3 runs 17 residues.

This clone has just one count. The chain employs TRBV19 and TRBJ2-1; D is possibly TRBD2 (5 bases). Germline lookup yields CDR1 LNHDA and CDR2 SQIVND (reference sequence). The CDR3 extends over 14 amino acids. The V and J ends lost 1 base and 7 bases respectively, with 11 bases between them. CDR3 nucleotides: TGTGCCAGTAGTATAGGTGCAACGGGGAATGAGCAGTTCTTC. Translated, it gives CASSIGATGNEQFF.

This clone has just one count. The chain links TRBV27 to TRBJ1-2; D perhaps matches TRBD1 (5 bases). This CDR3 is built from 13 residues. Germline V gene sequence: CDR1 MNHEY, CDR2 SMNVEV (reference sequence). The V end was cut by 5 bases, the J end by 8 bases, with 15 bases between. The CDR3 region has the DNA TGTGCCAGCAGTCGATCCGGGGGGGAAGGCTACACCTTC. Encoded protein: CASSRSGGEGYTF.

This clone showed up just once. The chain employs TRBV5-1 and TRBJ2-5; 8 positions agree with TRBD2. The V and J ends lost 5 bases and 2 bases, in that order; junction bases with no gene match: 5. The CDR3 has 14 amino acids. Germline V gives CDR1 SGHRS, CDR2 YFSETQ. The CDR3 DNA reads TGCGCCAGCAGTGAAGTAGCGGGGCAAGAGACCCAGTACTTC. It encodes CASSEVAGQETQYF.

The chain joins TRBV27 to TRBJ2-3, with D possibly called TRBD1 or TRBD2 (5 bases each). Germline V gene sequence: CDR1 MNHEY, CDR2 SMNVEV (reference sequence). Trimming took off 5 bases at V and 8 bases at J, with 20 bases between the two ends. The CDR3 runs to 15 residues. CDR3 loop: CASSARDRPKGTQYF. The CDR3 DNA sequence: TGTGCCAGCAGTGCCCGGGACCGGCCGAAGGGTACGCAGTATTTT.

The gene calls are TRBV2 and TRBJ2-1, with a weak D call TRBD1 (6 bases). V lost 6 bases and J 3 bases, leaving 12 bases between the germline ends. The germline CDR1 and CDR2 sequences are SNHLY and FYNNEI. The CDR3 covers 14 residues. This chain's CDR3 is CASRPGQNYNEQFF. The CDR3 DNA is TGTGCCAGCAGGCCTGGACAGAACTACAATGAGCAGTTCTTC.

The CDR3 sequence is CAWNRDRTVPEAFF. The CDR3 region has the DNA TGTGCCTGGAATCGGGACAGAACGGTCCCTGAAGCTTTCTTT. The chain joins TRBV30 to TRBJ1-1, with 7 positions matching TRBD1. CDR1 and CDR2 from the germline V gene are GTSNPN and SVGIG (reference sequence). J was trimmed by 6 bases and V by 4 bases; bases with no gene match: 11. The CDR3 totals 14 residues. The full variable domain, rest sourced from reference TRBV30 and TRBJ1-1, is SQTIHQWPATLVQPVGSPLSLECTVEGTSNPNLYWYRQAAGRGLQLLFYSVGIGQISSEVPQNLSASRPQDRQFILSSKKLLLSDSGFYLCAWNRDRTVPEAFFGQGTRLTVV.

This chain uses TRBV27 with TRBJ1-1, with 7 nucleotides matching TRBD1. Trimming removed 5 bases from V and 1 base from J; junction bases left unmatched: 13. The germline V gene encodes CDR1 MNHEY and CDR2 SMNVEV (reference sequence). This CDR3 is 17 amino acids long. The CDR3 here is CASSPFNPGQTNTEAFF. CDR3 coding DNA: TGTGCCAGCAGTCCCTTCAACCCGGGACAGACGAACACTGAAGCTTTCTTT.

The DNA of the CDR3 is TGTGCCAGCAGCCAAGTTGGGGCGGAGCATGGCTACACCTTC. Its protein product is CASSQVGAEHGYTF. J is TRBJ1-2 and V is TRBV4-2; tentative D call: TRBD1 (5 bases). Germline CDR1 reads LGHNA; CDR2 reads YNFKEQ. The V gene lost 1 base and the J gene lost 6 bases, with 12 bases spanning the gap. CDR3 length equals 14 residues.

The chain joins TRBV30 to TRBJ1-2, with 8 bases fitting TRBD1. The CDR3 contains 14 residues. The germline V gene has CDR1 GTSNPN and CDR2 SVGIG (reference sequence). After removal of 4 bases from V and 5 bases from J, the junction contained 9 bases not matched to a gene. The chain's CDR3 is CAWTRDRGLYGYTF. CDR3 nucleotides: TGTGCCTGGACTCGTGACAGGGGCTTATATGGCTACACCTTC.

This clone was counted between two and nine times. A read error may explain this, as a much larger clone is one base away. Other DNA variants within this sample encode the same CDR3. The DNA of the CDR3 is TGCGCCAGCAGCCAGGGCACTAGCGGGAGCAAAGAGACCCAGTACTTC. The encoded protein is CASSQGTSGSKETQYF. V and J are TRBV4-1 and TRBJ2-5; 11 bases agree with TRBD2. The length of the CDR3 is 16 residues. The germline V gene encodes CDR1 MGHRA and CDR2 YSYEKL. V trimming: 3 bases; J trimming: 3 bases; junction bases outside the gene matches: 6.

The chain joins TRBV5-1 to TRBJ1-3; 7 positions match TRBD1. V shed 1 base and J 0 bases; nucleotides not matched to a gene: 13. Germline loops: CDR1 SGHRS, CDR2 YFSETQ. CDR3 size: 19 residues. The DNA for the CDR3 is TGCGCCAGCAGCTTGTGGAATCCGGGACAGAGGAACTCTGGAAACACCATATATTTT. It encodes CASSLWNPGQRNSGNTIYF.

The V and J genes are TRBV5-6 and TRBJ2-5; D unclear. Germline CDR1 is SGHDT and CDR2 is YYEEEE. The CDR3 sequence is 14 residues long. Trimming shortened V by 1 base and J by 4 bases, and 11 bases separated the two germline ends. As DNA, the CDR3 is TGTGCCAGCAGCTTGAGGATTATTCGAGAGACCCAGTACTTC. The encoded protein is CASSLRIIRETQYF.

The chain is built from TRBV20-1 and TRBJ1-1; unclear D gene. V shed 6 bases and J shed 7 bases, with 12 bases lying between them. CDR3 length: 11 amino acids. CDR1 is DFQATT, CDR2 SNEGSKA, per germline (reference sequence). In DNA form, the CDR3 reads TGCAGTGCAGTACAAGCCCTTGAAGCTTTCTTT. This gives the protein CSAVQALEAFF.

This sequence joins TRBV29-1 and TRBJ2-5, with 7 positions matching TRBD2. The J segment lost 3 bases and the V segment lost 7 bases, leaving 8 bases of the junction unmatched. The CDR3 runs to 13 residues. Germline V gene sequence: CDR1 SQVTM, CDR2 ANQGSEA. The CDR3: CSASAGTEETQYF. The CDR3 DNA sequence: TGCAGCGCATCAGCGGGGACTGAAGAGACCCAGTACTTC.

The chain is built from TRBV30 and TRBJ2-7; D is perhaps TRBD2 (6 bases). This CDR3 spans 11 amino acids. V was pared by 2 bases and J by 9 bases, with 11 bases between. Germline V lookup: CDR1 GTSNPN, CDR2 SVGIG (reference sequence). In nucleotides, the CDR3 is TGTGCCTGGAGTAACGGGGGTTGGCAGTACTTC. It yields the protein CAWSNGGWQYF. The full variable domain, its missing parts supplied by reference TRBV30 and TRBJ2-7, is SQTIHQWPATLVQPVGSPLSLECTVEGTSNPNLYWYRQAAGRGLQLLFYSVGIGQISSEVPQNLSASRPQDRQFILSSKKLLLSDSGFYLCAWSNGGWQYFGPGTRLTVT.

This clone appeared a few times. This sample includes further DNA sequences coding for the same CDR3. The genes are TRBV5-1 and TRBJ2-5; no firm D call. From germline, CDR1 is SGHRS and CDR2 YFSETQ. The CDR3 runs to 14 residues. V dropped 0 bases and J dropped 1 base, with 7 bases sitting between them. The CDR3 DNA reads as TGCGCCAGCAGCTTGGCTGGGCCCCAAGAGACCCAGTACTTC. Amino acid sequence: CASSLAGPQETQYF. Using reference TRBV5-1 and TRBJ2-5 for the parts outside the CDR3, the full variable domain is KAGVTQTPRYLIKTRGQQVTLSCSPISGHRSVSWYQQTPGQGLQFLFEYFSETQRNKGNFPGRFSGRQFSNSRSEMNVSTLELGDSALYLCASSLAGPQETQYFGPGTRLLVL.

J is TRBJ2-5 and V is TRBV9; D possibly corresponds to TRBD1 (5 bases). Trimming shortened V by 0 bases and J by 2 bases, and 8 bases separated the two germline ends. Germline CDR1 reads SGDLS; CDR2 reads YYNGEE. The CDR3 totals 14 residues. As DNA, the CDR3 is TGTGCCAGCAGCGTAGATAGGGGACAAGAGACCCAGTACTTC. Translating gives CASSVDRGQETQYF.

This clone has a handful of counts. The chain joins TRBV30 to TRBJ2-7, with 10 nucleotides matching TRBD1. Germline loops: CDR1 GTSNPN, CDR2 SVGIG (reference sequence). This CDR3 has 13 amino acids. Trimming removed 3 bases from V and 5 bases from J; junction bases left unmatched: 4. The CDR3 nucleotides are TGTGCCTGGAGCCCCGGGACAGGGGACGAGCAGTACTTC. This sequence encodes CAWSPGTGDEQYF.